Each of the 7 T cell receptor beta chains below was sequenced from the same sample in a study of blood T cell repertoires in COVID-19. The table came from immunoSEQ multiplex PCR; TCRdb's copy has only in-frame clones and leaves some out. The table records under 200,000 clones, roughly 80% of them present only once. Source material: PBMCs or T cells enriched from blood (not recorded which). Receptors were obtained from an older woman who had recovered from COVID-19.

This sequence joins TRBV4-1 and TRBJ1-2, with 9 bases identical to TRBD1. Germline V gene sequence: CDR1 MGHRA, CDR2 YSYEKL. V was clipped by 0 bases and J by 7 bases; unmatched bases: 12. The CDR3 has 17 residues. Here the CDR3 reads CASSQDPGQGTSRGYTF. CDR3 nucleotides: TGCGCCAGCAGCCAAGATCCTGGACAGGGGACCTCCCGTGGCTACACCTTC.

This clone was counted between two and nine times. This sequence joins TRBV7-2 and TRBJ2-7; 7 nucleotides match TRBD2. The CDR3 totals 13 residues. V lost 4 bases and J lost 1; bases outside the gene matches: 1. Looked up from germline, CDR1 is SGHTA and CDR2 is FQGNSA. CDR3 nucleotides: TGTGCCAGCAGCTACGGGGGGTCCTACGAGCAGTACTTC. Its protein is CASSYGGSYEQYF.

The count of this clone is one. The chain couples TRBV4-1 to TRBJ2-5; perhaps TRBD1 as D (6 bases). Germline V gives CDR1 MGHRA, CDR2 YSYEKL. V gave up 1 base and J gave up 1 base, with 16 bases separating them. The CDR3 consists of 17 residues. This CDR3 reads CASSQAPDRPFQETQYF. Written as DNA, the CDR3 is TGCGCCAGCAGCCAAGCACCGGACAGACCCTTCCAAGAGACCCAGTACTTC.

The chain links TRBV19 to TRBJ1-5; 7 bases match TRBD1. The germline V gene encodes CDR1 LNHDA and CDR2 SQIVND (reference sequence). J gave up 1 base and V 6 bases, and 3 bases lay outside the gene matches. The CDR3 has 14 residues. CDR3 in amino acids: CASSGQVSNQPQHF. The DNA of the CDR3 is TGTGCCAGTAGCGGACAGGTCAGCAATCAGCCCCAGCATTTT.

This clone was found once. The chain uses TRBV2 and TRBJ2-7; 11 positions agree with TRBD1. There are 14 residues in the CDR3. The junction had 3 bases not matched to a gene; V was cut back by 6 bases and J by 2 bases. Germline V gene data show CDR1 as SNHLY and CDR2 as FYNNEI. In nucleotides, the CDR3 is TGTGCCAGCAGGGGACAGGGGGGACCCTACGAGCAGTACTTC. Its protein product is CASRGQGGPYEQYF. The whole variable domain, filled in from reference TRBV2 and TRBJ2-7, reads EPEVTQTPSHQVTQMGQEVILRCVPISNHLYFYWYRQILGQKVEFLVSFYNNEISEKSEIFDDQFSVERPDGSNFTLKIRSTKLEDSAMYFCASRGQGGPYEQYFGPGTRLTVT.

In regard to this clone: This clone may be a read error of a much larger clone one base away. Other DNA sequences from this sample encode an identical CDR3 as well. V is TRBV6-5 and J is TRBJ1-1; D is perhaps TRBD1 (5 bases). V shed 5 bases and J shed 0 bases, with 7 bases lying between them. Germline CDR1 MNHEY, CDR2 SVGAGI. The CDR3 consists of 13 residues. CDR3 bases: TGTGCCAGCAGTCCAGGGATGAACACTGAAGCTTTCTTT. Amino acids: CASSPGMNTEAFF.

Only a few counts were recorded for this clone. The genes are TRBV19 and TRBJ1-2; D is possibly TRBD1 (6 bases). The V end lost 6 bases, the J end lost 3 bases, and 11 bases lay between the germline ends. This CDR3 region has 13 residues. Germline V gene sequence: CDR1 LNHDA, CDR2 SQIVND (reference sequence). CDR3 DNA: TGTGCCAGTAGCCCTGAGGGGGACTATGGCTACACCTTC. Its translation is CASSPEGDYGYTF.